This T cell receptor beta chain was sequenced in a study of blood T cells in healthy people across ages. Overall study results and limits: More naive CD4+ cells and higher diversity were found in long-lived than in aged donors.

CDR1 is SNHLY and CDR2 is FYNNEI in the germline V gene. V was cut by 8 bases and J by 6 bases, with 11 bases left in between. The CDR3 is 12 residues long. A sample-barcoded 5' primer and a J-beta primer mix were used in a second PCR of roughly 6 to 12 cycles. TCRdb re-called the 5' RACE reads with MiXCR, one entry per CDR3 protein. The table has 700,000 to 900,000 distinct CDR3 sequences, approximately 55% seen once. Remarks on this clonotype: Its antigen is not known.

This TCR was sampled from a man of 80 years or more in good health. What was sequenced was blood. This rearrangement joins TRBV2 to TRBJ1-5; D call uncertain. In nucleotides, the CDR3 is TGTGCCAGCTCGGTTTCGACTCAGCCCCAGCATTTT. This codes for CASSVSTQPQHF.